This T cell receptor beta chain was captured in a study of patients and donors after allogeneic stem cell transplantation. This CDR3 is built from 17 residues. Germline trimming cut 0 bases from V and 2 bases from J; bases unmatched to any gene: 8. Germline V gives CDR1 LNHNV, CDR2 YYDKDF (reference sequence). One entry per CDR3 protein results from TCRdb running MiXCR on the RT-PCR reads. The top ten hold less than 8.5% of the sample, which has 400,000 to 450,000 distinct CDR3 sequences, 16% seen once. A few counts support this clonotype. The chain is built from TRBV15 and TRBJ2-7; 9 nucleotides agree with TRBD2. The receptor comes from a human donor who was either an allogeneic HSCT recipient or a stem cell or donor lymphocyte infusion donor (not recorded which). It is not recorded whose cells these are; they may come from a transplant donor. The specimen was blood, either unsorted or a sorted T cell fraction (not recorded which). CDR3 in amino acids: CATSREGGRASPYEQYF. CDR3 nucleotide sequence: TGTGCCACCAGCAGAGAAGGCGGGAGGGCCTCCCCCTACGAGCAGTACTTC.